These 6 T cell receptor beta chains originate from one sample sequenced in a study of Graves' ophthalmopathy and Graves' hyperthyroidism. RNA transcripts provided the template for amplifying TCR beta CDR3 regions. First-round RT-PCR employed HTBI primers, with a second-round multiplex PCR after it. From the multiplex PCR reads, TCRdb called clonotypes with MiXCR, one entry per CDR3 protein. The data show around 340,000 distinct CDR3 sequences, 15% to 20% seen once. The sample comprised peripheral blood. The source is an adult man with Graves' ophthalmopathy.

The sample holds many counts of this clonotype. This chain connects TRBV25-1 to TRBJ2-5; D call uncertain. Germline-derived CDR1 and CDR2 are MGHDK and SYGVNS. CDR3 length: 15 amino acids. With 4 bases removed from V and 2 bases from J, the gap between germline ends came to 14 bases. In DNA form, the CDR3 reads TGTGCCAGCAGTGTTACCAGAAACTTGCAAGAGACCCAGTACTTC. It codes for CASSVTRNLQETQYF. The full variable domain, in which reference TRBV25-1 and TRBJ2-5 provide the parts outside the CDR3, is EADIYQTPRYLVIGTGKKITLECSQTMGHDKMYWYQQDPGMELHLIHYSYGVNSTEKGDLSSESTVSRIRTEHFPLTLESARPSHTSQYLCASSVTRNLQETQYFGPGTRLLVL.

In this sample, this clonotype turned up many times. V is TRBV12-3 or TRBV12-4 and J is TRBJ2-5; 13 bases fit TRBD2. V shed 5 bases, J shed 2 bases, and the junction held 5 bases outside the gene matches. This CDR3 has 16 amino acids. CDR3 DNA: TGTGCCAGCAGTCCCATGACTAGCGGGGGGCAAGAGACCCAGTACTTC. It codes for CASSPMTSGGQETQYF.

There are many counts of this clonotype. The chain recombines TRBV3-1 with TRBJ2-5; the D gene could be TRBD1 or TRBD2 (5 bases each). Trimming left V 4 bases short and J 2 bases short, with 14 bases between. The CDR3 is 15 residues long. CDR1 and CDR2 from the germline V gene are LGHDT and YNNKEL (reference sequence). CDR3 residues: CASSPTGTGQETQYF. CDR3 bases: TGTGCCAGCAGCCCAACTGGGACGGGGCAAGAGACCCAGTACTTC.

The table lists this clonotype with many counts. The chain uses TRBV6-6 and TRBJ1-4, with TRBD1 identical over 8 bases. J gave up 4 bases and V 6 bases, and 4 bases lay outside the gene matches. The germline V gene has CDR1 MNHNY and CDR2 SVGAGI (reference sequence). The CDR3 runs 14 residues. CDR3 region: CASRTDRVNEKLFF. The CDR3 DNA reads as TGTGCCAGCAGGACGGACAGGGTTAATGAAAAACTGTTTTTT.

This clonotype was seen ten or more times. The chain is built from TRBV12-3 or TRBV12-4 and TRBJ1-2, with D possibly matching TRBD1 (6 bases). The CDR3 is 13 residues long. The germline V and J ends were trimmed by 2 bases and 7 bases, with 11 bases remaining between them. CDR3 nucleotide sequence: TGTGCCAGCAGTTTATCAGGGGCGCGTGGCTACACCTTC. Its translation: CASSLSGARGYTF.

Ten or more counts support this clonotype. The rearrangement uses TRBV5-1 and TRBJ1-2; tentative D call: TRBD1 (5 bases). V was clipped by 3 bases and J by 6 bases, with 15 bases between them. The CDR3 is made up of 14 amino acids. CDR1 and CDR2 from the germline V gene are SGHRS and YFSETQ. CDR3 loop: CASSWLARDHGYTF. The CDR3 DNA follows: TGCGCCAGCAGCTGGCTAGCCAGGGACCATGGCTACACCTTC.